The entry that follows covers one T cell receptor beta chain sequence. Its matching antigen is unknown. A multiplex PCR was run with 60 Vbeta primers and 13 Jbeta primers. Method: immunoSEQ multiplex PCR; TCRdb's copy keeps in-frame clones and lacks some. In the table there are a few hundred thousand clones, about 80% of which are singletons. Trimming pared 1 base from V and 3 bases from J, leaving 10 bases between. CDR3 length: 16 residues. The germline gives CDR1 MGHRA, CDR2 YSYEKL. This sample is drawn from a study of cytomegalovirus exposure and HLA in healthy donors. Points from the study as a whole: Reportedly, fewer N-insertions than the approximately 700-donor mean appeared in an Asian-associated ancestry cluster in a later analysis. For most TCR beta V segments, an earlier analysis put the productive rate at about 90% or about 30% of the time.

This TCR derives from a girl aged 2 to 9 in good health and CMV-seronegative. The sample was PBMCs. The chain links TRBV4-1 to TRBJ2-6, with a weak D call TRBD2 (5 bases). The CDR3 nucleotides are TGCGCCAGCAGCCAAGGAGGGCCATATGGGGCCAACGTCCTGACTTTC. Its protein is CASSQGGPYGANVLTF.